This T cell receptor beta chain was captured by sequencing in a study of beta chain features in type 1 diabetes. Deletions cut 3 bases from V and 10 bases from J, with 15 bases between. The CDR3 is made up of 13 amino acids. The germline V gene has CDR1 LNHNV and CDR2 YYDKDF (reference sequence). CD4+ naive, central memory, regulatory and stem cell-like memory cells were sorted via CD45RO/CCR7/CD25/CD127/CD95/CD27. Ten or more counts support this clone. The study reverse transcribed the entire isolated RNA, so it sequenced expressed TCRB transcripts. Produced via immunoSEQ multiplex PCR; TCRdb's table is partial and in-frame only. Of 130,000 to 150,000 clones detected, about 9.2% appear once; the ten largest clones hold 0.55% to 0.85%.

The specimen sequenced was central memory CD4+ T cells from blood. The clonotype comes from a man between 18 and 29 years old in good health. The chain has TRBV15 and TRBJ2-5, with D perhaps matching TRBD2 (5 bases). CDR3 protein: CATSRGLSGNQYF. Here the CDR3 DNA reads TGTGCCACCAGCAGGGGGTTATCGGGGAACCAGTACTTC. The full variable domain, with the rest looked up from reference TRBV15 and TRBJ2-5, is DAMVIQNPRYQVTQFGKPVTLSCSQTLNHNVMYWYQQKSSQAPKLLFHYYDKDFNNEADTPDNFQSRRPNTSFCFLDIRSPGLGDTAMYLCATSRGLSGNQYFGPGTRLLVL.